This TCR beta chain was recorded in a study of beta chain features in type 1 diabetes. Whole-study context: Patients looked much like healthy donors when it came to age, gender and cell yields.

As concerns this clone: No antigen is known for it.

The study reverse transcribed the entire isolated RNA, so it sequenced expressed TCRB transcripts. TCRdb's table, derived via immunoSEQ multiplex PCR, lists solely in-frame clones and lacks some. The table lists almost 350,000 clones, around 9.7% of them singletons. Findings and caveats of the study: Shortening of TCRB CDR3s, moderate but significant, appeared in all four CD4+ subsets of Type 1 diabetes patients.

With 0 bases removed from V and 5 bases from J, the gap between germline ends came to 13 bases. Germline CDR1 is KGHSH and CDR2 is LQKENI. The length of the CDR3 is 15 residues. This sequence was found in a man aged 25 to 45 with type 1 diabetes. The V gene is TRBV18, the J gene TRBJ2-5, with D uncertain. The sample taken for sequencing was central memory CD4+ T cells from blood. In nucleotides, the CDR3 is TGTGCCAGCTCACCACCGGGATCGGCCTCGGAGACCCAGTACTTC. Translating gives CASSPPGSASETQYF. The whole variable domain, filled in from reference TRBV18 and TRBJ2-5, reads NAGVMQNPRHLVRRRGQEARLRCSPMKGHSHVYWYRQLPEEGLKFMVYLQKENIIDESGMPKERFSAEFPKEGPSILRIQQVVRGDSAAYFCASSPPGSASETQYFGPGTRLLVL.